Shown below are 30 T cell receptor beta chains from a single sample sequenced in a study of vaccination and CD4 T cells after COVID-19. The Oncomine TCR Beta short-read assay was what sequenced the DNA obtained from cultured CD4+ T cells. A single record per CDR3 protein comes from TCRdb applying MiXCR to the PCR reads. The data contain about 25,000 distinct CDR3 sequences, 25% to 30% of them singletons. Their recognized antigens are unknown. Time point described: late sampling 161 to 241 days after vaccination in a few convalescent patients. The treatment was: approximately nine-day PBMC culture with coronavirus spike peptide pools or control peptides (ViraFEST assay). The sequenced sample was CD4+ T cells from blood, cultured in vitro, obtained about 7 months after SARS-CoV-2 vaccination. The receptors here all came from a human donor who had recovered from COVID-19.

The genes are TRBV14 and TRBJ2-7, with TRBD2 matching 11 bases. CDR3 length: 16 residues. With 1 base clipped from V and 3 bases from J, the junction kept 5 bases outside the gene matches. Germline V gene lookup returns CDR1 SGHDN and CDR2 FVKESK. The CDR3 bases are TGTGCCAGCAGCCAAGGGGGACTAGCGGAAAACTACGAGCAGTACTTC. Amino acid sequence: CASSQGGLAENYEQYF.

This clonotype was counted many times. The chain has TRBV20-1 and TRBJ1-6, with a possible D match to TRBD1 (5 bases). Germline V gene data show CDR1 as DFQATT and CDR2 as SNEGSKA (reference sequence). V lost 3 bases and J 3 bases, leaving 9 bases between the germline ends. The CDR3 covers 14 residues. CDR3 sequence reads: CSASPRDYNSPLHF. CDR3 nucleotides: TGCAGTGCTAGCCCCAGGGACTATAATTCACCCCTCCACTTT.

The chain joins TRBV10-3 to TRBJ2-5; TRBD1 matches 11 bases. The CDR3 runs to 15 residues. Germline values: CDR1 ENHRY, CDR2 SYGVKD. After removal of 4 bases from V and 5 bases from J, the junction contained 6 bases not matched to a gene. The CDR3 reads CAISGTGGAGETQYF. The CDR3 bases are TGTGCCATCAGTGGGACAGGGGGCGCGGGGGAGACCCAGTACTTC.

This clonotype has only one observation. The CDR3 DNA is TGTGCCAGCAGTCAAGGGGGGTCCTACAATGAGCAGTTCTTC. This sequence encodes CASSQGGSYNEQFF. V and J are TRBV6-4 and TRBJ2-1; possibly TRBD1 or TRBD2 for D (6 bases each). The CDR3 extends over 14 amino acids. V lost 5 bases and J 1 base, leaving 9 bases between the germline ends. CDR1 and CDR2 (germline): MRHNA, SNTAGT.

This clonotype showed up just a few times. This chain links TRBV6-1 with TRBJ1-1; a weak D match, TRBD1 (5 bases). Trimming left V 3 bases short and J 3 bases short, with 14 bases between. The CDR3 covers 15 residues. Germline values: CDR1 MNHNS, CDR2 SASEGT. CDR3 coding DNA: TGTGCCAGCAGTGACAAGTTAGGAGGGGACACTGAAGCTTTCTTT. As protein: CASSDKLGGDTEAFF.

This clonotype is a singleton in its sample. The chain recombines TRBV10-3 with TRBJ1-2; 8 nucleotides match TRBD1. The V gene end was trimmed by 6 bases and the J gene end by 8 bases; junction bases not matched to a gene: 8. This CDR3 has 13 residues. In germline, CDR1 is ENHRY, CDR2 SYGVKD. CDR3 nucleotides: TGTGCCATCAGGGACGACAGGGGAAGCGGCTACACCTTC. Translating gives CAIRDDRGSGYTF.

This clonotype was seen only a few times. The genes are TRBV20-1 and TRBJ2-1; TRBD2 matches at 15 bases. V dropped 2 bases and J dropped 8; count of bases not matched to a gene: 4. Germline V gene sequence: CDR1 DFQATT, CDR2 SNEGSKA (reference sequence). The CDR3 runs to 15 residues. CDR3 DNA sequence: TGCAGTGCTAGAACCGGGACTAGCGGGAGGTATGAGCAGTTCTTC. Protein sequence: CSARTGTSGRYEQFF.

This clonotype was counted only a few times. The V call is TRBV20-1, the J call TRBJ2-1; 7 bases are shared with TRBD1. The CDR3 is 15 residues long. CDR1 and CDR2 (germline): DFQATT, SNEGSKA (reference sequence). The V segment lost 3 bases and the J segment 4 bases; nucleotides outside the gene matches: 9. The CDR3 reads CSARSLTGWYNEQFF. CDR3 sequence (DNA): TGCAGTGCTAGGAGCCTGACAGGGTGGTACAATGAGCAGTTCTTC.

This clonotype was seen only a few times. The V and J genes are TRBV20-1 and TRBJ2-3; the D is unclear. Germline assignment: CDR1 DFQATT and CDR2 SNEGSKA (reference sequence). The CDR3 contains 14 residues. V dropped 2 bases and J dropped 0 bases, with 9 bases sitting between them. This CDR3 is CSARYGTSTDTQYF. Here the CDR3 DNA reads TGCAGTGCTAGATACGGAACTAGCACAGATACGCAGTATTTT.

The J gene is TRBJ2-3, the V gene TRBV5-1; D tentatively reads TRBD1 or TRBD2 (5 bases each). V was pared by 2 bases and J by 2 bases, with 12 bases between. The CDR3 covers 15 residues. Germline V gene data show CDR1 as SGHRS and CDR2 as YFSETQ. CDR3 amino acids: CASSFQGALTDTQYF. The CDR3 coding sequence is TGCGCCAGCAGCTTTCAGGGAGCCCTCACAGATACGCAGTATTTT.

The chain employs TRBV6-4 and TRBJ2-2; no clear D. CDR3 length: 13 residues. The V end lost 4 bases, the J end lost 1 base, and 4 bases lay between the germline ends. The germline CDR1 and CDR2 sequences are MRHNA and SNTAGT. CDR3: CASSGGNTGELFF. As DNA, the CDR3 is TGTGCCAGCAGTGGGGGGAACACCGGGGAGCTGTTTTTT.

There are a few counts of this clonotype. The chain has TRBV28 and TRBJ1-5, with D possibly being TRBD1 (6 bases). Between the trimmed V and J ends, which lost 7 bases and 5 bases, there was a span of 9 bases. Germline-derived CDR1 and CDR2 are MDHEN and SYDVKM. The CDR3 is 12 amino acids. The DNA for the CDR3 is TGTGCCAGCAAGCAGGGGTATCAGCCCCAGCATTTT. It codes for CASKQGYQPQHF.

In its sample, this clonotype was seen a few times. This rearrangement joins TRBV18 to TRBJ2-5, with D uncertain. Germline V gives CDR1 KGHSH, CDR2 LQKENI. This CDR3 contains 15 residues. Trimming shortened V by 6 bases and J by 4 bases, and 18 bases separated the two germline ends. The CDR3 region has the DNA TGTGCCAGCTCCGACCGAAAGGGCGGTATAGAGACCCAGTACTTC. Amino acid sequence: CASSDRKGGIETQYF.

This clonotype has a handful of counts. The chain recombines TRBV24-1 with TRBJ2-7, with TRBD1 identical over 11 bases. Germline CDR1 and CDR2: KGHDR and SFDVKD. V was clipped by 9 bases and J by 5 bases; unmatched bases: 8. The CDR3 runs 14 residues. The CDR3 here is CATSPGQGEDEQYF. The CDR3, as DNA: TGTGCCACCTCACCGGGACAGGGGGAGGACGAGCAGTACTTC.

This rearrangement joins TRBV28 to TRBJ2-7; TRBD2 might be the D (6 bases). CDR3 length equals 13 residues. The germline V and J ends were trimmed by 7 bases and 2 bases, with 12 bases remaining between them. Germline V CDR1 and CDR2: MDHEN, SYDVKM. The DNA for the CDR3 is TGTGCCAGCATCAGCACTAGCACCTACGAGCAGTACTTC. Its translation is CASISTSTYEQYF.

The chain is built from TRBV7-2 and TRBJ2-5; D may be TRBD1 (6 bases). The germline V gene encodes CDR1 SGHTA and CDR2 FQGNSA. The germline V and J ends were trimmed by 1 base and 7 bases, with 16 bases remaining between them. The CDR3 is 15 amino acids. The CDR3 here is CASSLVTRGHATQYF. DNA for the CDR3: TGTGCCAGCAGCTTAGTAACCAGGGGCCATGCGACCCAGTACTTC.

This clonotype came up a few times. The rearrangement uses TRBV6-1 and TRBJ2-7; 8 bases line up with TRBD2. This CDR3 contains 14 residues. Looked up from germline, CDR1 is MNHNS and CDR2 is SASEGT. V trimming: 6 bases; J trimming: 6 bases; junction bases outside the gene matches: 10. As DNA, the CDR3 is TGTGCCAGCAGGCGGTCTCGGGAGGGCGGCGAGCAGTACTTC. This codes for CASRRSREGGEQYF.

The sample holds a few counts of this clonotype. DNA of the CDR3: TGTGCCAGCAGTCGGCCCCCGGGACTAGCGGTCTCTAGCTACGAGCAGTACTTC. Protein sequence: CASSRPPGLAVSSYEQYF. This chain links TRBV28 with TRBJ2-7; 11 bases fit TRBD2. CDR3 length: 18 residues. The germline V gene has CDR1 MDHEN and CDR2 SYDVKM. V lost 5 bases to trimming and J lost 3 bases; unmatched junction nucleotides: 15.

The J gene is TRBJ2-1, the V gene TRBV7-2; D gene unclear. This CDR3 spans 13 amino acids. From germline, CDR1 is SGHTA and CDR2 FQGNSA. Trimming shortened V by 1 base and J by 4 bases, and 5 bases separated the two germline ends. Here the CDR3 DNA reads TGTGCCAGCAGCTTAGTTGAGTACAATGAGCAGTTCTTC. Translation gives CASSLVEYNEQFF.

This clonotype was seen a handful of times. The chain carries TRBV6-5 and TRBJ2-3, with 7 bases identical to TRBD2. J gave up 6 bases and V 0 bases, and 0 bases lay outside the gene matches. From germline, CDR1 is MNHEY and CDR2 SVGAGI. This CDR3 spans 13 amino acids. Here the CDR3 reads CASSYSGGDTQYF. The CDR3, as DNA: TGTGCCAGCAGTTACTCGGGGGGGGATACGCAGTATTTT.

The DNA for the CDR3 is TGTGCCAGCAACTTTGCCGCCTCTGGAAACACCATATATTTT. This codes for CASNFAASGNTIYF. The genes are TRBV12-3 or TRBV12-4 and TRBJ1-3, with D unresolved. The CDR3 contains 14 residues. Trimming pared 7 bases from V and 0 bases from J, leaving 10 bases between.

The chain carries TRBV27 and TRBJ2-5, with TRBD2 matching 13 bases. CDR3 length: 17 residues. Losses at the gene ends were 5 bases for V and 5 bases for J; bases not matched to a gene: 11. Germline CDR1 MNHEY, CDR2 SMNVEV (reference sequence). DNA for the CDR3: TGTGCCAGCAGTACTACTAGCGGGAGGGGTGGAGGGGAGACCCAGTACTTC. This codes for CASSTTSGRGGGETQYF.

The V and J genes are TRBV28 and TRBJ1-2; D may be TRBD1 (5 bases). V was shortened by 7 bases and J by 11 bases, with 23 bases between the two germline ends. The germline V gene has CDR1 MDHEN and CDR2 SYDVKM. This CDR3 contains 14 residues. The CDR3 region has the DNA TGTGCCAGCATTACCCAGGGTCGTGTTGGTGGGTACACCTTC. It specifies CASITQGRVGGYTF.

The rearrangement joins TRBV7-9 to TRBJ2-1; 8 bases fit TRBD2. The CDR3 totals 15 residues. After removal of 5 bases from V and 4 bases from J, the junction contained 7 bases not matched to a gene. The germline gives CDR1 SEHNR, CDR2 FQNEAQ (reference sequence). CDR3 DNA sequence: TGTGCCAGCAGCCCCGGGAGGGCGAAGTACAATGAGCAGTTCTTC. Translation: CASSPGRAKYNEQFF.

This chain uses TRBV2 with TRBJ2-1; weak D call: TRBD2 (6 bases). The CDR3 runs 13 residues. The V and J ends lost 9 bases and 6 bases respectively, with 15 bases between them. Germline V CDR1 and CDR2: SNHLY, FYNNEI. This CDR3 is CAREQEGSNEQFF. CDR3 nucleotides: TGTGCCAGAGAGCAGGAGGGCAGCAATGAGCAGTTCTTC.

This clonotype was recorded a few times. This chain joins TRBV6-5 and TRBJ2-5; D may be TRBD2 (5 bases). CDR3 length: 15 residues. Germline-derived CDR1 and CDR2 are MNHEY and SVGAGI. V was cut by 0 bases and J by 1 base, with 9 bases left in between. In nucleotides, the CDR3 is TGTGCCAGCAGTTACTCAGAGGGTGGCCAAGAGACCCAGTACTTC. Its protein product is CASSYSEGGQETQYF.

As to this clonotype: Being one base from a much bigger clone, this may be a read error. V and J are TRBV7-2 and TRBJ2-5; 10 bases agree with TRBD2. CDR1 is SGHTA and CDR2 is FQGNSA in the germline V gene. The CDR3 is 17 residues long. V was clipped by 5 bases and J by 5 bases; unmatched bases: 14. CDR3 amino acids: CASSARPTSGKGETQYF. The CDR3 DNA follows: TGTGCCAGCAGCGCGCGCCCCACTAGCGGGAAGGGGGAGACCCAGTACTTC. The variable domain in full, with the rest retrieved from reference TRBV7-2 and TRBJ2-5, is GAGVSQSPSNKVTEKGKDVELRCDPISGHTALYWYRQSLGQGLEFLIYFQGNSAPDKSGLPSDRFSAERTGGSVSTLTIQRTQQEDSAVYLCASSARPTSGKGETQYFGPGTRLLVL.

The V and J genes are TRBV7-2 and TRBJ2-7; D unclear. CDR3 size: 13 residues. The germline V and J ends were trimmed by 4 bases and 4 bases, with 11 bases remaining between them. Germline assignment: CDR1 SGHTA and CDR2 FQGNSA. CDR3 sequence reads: CASSSPDSYEQYF. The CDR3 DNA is TGTGCCAGCAGCTCCCCAGACTCATACGAGCAGTACTTC.

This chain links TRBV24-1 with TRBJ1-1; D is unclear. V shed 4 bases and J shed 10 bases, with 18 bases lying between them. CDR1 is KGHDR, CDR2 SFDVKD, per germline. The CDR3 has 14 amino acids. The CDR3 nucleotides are TGTGCCACCAGTGAGCGGTTTAAGCAAACGGGAGCTTTCTTT. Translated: CATSERFKQTGAFF.

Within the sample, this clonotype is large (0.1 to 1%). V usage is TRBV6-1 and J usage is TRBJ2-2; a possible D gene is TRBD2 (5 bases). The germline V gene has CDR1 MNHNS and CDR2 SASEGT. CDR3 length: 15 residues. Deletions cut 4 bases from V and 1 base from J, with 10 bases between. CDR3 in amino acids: CASSASGVNTGELFF. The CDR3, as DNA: TGTGCCAGCAGTGCCAGCGGAGTGAACACCGGGGAGCTGTTTTTT.